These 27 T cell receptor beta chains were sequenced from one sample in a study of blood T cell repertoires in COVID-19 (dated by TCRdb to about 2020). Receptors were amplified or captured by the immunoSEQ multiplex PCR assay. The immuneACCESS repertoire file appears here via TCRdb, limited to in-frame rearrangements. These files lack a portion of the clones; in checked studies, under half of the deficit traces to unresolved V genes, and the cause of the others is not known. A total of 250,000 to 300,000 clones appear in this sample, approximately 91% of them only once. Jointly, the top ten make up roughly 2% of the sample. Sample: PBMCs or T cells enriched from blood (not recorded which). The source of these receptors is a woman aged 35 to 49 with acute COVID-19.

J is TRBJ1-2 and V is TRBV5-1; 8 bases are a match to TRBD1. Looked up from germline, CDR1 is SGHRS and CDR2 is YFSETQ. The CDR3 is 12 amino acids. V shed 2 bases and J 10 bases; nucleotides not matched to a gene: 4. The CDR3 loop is CASSLNRGDYTF. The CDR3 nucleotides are TGCGCCAGCAGCTTAAACAGGGGGGACTACACCTTC.

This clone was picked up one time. The CDR3 DNA is TGCGCCAGCAATAGGGGACAGGGCACCTACGAGCAGTACTTC. Protein sequence: CASNRGQGTYEQYF. The chain combines TRBV5-1 with TRBJ2-7; 9 bases are a match to TRBD1. Germline CDR1 reads SGHRS; CDR2 reads YFSETQ. The CDR3 is 14 residues long. Losses at the gene ends were 6 bases for V and 2 bases for J; bases not matched to a gene: 6.

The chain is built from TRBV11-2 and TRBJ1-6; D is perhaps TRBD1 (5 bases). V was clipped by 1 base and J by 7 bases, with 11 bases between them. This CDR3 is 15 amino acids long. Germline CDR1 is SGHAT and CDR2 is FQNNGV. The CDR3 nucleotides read TGTGCCAGCAGCTTAGGGGGGGTATACAATTCACCCCTCCACTTT. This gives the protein CASSLGGVYNSPLHF.

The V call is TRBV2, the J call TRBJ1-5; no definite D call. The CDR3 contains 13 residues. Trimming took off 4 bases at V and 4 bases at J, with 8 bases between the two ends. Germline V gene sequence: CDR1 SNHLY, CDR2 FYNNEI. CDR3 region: CASSGGTNQPQHF. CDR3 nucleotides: TGTGCCAGCAGTGGCGGAACGAATCAGCCCCAGCATTTT.

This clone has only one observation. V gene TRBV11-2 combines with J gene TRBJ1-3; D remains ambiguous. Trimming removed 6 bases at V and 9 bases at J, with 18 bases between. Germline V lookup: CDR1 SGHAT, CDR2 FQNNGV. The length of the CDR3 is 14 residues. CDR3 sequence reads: CASSSGLLGSTIYF. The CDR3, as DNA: TGTGCCAGCAGTTCCGGCCTCCTGGGCAGCACCATATATTTT. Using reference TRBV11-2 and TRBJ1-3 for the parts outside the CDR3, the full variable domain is EAGVAQSPRYKIIEKRQSVAFWCNPISGHATLYWYQQILGQGPKLLIQFQNNGVVDDSQLPKDRFSAERLKGVDSTLKIQPAKLEDSAVYLCASSSGLLGSTIYFGEGSWLTVV.

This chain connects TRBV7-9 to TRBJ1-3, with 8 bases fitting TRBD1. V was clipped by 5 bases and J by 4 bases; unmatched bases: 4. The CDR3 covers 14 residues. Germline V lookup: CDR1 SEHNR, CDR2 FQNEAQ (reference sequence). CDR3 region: CASSRTGRGNTIYF. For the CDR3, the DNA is TGTGCCAGCAGCCGGACAGGGAGAGGAAACACCATATATTTT.

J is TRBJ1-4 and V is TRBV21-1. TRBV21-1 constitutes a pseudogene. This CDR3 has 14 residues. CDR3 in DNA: TGTGCCAGCAGCACGGGGAGGGGGAATGAAAAACTGTTTTTT. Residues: CASSTGRGNEKLFF.

DNA of the CDR3: TGTGCCAGCAGTTTAGGTGACAGGGTCGGTCAGCCCCAGCATTTT. Residues: CASSLGDRVGQPQHF. The chain has TRBV28 and TRBJ1-5; 7 bases are shared with TRBD1. CDR3 size: 15 residues. Germline V gives CDR1 MDHEN, CDR2 SYDVKM. Unmatched junction bases numbered 7, after V lost 2 bases and J lost 6 bases.

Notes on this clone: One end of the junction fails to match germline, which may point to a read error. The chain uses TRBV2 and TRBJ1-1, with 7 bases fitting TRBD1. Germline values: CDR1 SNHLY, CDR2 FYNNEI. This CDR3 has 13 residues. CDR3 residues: CASTEGRGTEAFF. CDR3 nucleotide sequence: TGTGCCAGCACTGAAGGCAGGGGGACTGAAGCTTTCTTT. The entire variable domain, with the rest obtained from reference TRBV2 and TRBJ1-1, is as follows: EPEVTQTPSHQVTQMGQEVILRCVPISNHLYFYWYRQILGQKVEFLVSFYNNEISEKSEIFDDQFSVERPDGSNFTLKIRSTKLEDSAMYFCASTEGRGTEAFFGQGTRLTVV.

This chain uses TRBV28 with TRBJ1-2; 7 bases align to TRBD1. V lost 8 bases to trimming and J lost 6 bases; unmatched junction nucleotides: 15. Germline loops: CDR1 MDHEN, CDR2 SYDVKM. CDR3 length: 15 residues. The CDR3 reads CASQTGAEGLHGYTF. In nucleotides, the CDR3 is TGTGCCAGCCAAACAGGGGCAGAAGGGTTGCATGGCTACACCTTC.

The CDR3 coding sequence is TGTGCCAGTAGAACGGTGTTAGGCAATCAGCCCCAGCATTTT. It encodes CASRTVLGNQPQHF. V usage is TRBV19 and J usage is TRBJ1-5; no clear D gene. Between the trimmed V and J ends, which lost 6 bases and 2 bases, there was a span of 11 bases. Germline V gives CDR1 LNHDA, CDR2 SQIVND (reference sequence). There are 14 residues in the CDR3.

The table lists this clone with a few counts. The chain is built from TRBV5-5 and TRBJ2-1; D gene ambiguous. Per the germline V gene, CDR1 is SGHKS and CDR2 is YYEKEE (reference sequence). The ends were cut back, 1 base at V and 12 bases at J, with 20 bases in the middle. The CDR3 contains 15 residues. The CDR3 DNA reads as TGTGCCAGCAGCTTGAACAGAGCCACCGTCTTCGGGCAGTTCTTC. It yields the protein CASSLNRATVFGQFF.

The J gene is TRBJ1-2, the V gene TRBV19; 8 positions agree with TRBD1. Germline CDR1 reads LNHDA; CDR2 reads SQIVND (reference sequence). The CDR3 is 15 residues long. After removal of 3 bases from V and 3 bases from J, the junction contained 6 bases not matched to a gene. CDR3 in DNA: TGTGCCAGTAGTATTCTCCAGACAGGGGACTATGGCTACACCTTC. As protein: CASSILQTGDYGYTF.

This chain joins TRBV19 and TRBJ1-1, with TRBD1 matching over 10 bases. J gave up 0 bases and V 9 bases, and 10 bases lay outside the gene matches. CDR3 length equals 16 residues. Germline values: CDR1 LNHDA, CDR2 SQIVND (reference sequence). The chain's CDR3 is CASTRGQGVMNTEAFF. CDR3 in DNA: TGTGCCAGCACCCGCGGACAGGGGGTAATGAACACTGAAGCTTTCTTT.

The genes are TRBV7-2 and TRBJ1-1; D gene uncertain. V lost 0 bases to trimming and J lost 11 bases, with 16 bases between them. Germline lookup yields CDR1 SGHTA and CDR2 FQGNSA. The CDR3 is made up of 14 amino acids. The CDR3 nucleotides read TGTGCCAGCAGCTTAGCGCGAAACAGCCTCATTGCTTTCTTT. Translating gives CASSLARNSLIAFF.

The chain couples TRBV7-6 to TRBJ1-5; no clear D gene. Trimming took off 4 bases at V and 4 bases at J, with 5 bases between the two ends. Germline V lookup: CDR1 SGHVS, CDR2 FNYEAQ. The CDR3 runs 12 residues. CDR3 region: CASSSLNQPQHF. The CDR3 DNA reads TGTGCCAGCAGCTCCTTAAATCAGCCCCAGCATTTT. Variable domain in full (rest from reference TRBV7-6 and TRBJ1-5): GAGVSQSPRYKVTKRGQDVALRCDPISGHVSLYWYRQALGQGPEFLTYFNYEAQQDKSGLPNDRFSAERPEGSISTLTIQRTEQRDSAMYRCASSSLNQPQHFGDGTRLSIL.

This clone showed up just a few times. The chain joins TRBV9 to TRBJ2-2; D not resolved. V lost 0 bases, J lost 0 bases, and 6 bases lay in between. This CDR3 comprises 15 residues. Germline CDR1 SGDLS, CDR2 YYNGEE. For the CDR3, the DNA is TGTGCCAGCAGCGTAGGGCCCACGAACACCGGGGAGCTGTTTTTT. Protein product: CASSVGPTNTGELFF. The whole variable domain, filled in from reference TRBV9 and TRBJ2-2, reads DSGVTQTPKHLITATGQRVTLRCSPRSGDLSVYWYQQSLDQGLQFLIQYYNGEERAKGNILERFSAQQFPDLHSELNLSSLELGDSALYFCASSVGPTNTGELFFGEGSRLTVL.

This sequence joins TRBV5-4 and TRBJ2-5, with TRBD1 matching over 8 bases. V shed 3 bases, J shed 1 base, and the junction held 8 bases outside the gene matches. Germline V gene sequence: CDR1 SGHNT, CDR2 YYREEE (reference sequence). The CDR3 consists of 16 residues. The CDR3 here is CASSYYATGGQETQYF. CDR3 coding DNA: TGTGCCAGCAGCTACTACGCTACAGGGGGCCAAGAGACCCAGTACTTC.

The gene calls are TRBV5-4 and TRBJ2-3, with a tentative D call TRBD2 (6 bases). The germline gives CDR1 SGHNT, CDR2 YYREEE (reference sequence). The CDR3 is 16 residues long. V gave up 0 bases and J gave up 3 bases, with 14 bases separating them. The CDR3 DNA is TGTGCCAGCAGCTTGGCCGGCGGGGTGATGACAGATACGCAGTATTTT. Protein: CASSLAGGVMTDTQYF.

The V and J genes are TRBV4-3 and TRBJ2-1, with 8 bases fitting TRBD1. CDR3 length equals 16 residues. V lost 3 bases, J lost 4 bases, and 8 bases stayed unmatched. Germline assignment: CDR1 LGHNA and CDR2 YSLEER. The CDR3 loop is CASSQALDRVYNEQFF. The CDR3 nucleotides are TGCGCCAGCAGCCAGGCTCTGGACAGGGTGTACAATGAGCAGTTCTTC.

DNA for the CDR3: TGCGCCAGCCAAAGGACAGGGACCACCGGGGCCAACGTCCTGACTTTC. This translates into CASQRTGTTGANVLTF. The chain is built from TRBV4-1 and TRBJ2-6, with 8 bases identical to TRBD1. The V gene's germline CDR1 is MGHRA and CDR2 YSYEKL. The CDR3 runs to 16 residues. With 8 bases clipped from V and 4 bases from J, the junction kept 10 bases outside the gene matches.

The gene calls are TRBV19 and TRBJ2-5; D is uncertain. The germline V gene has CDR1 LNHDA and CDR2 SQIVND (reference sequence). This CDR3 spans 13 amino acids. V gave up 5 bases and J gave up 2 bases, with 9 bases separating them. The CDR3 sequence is CASSVAVQETQYF. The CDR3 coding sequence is TGTGCCAGTAGTGTGGCAGTTCAAGAGACCCAGTACTTC.

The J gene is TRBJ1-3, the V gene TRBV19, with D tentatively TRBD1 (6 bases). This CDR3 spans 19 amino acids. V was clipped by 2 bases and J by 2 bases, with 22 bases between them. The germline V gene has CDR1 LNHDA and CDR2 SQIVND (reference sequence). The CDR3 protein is CASSIFGTGTLSAGNTIYF. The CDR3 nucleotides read TGTGCCAGTAGTATATTTGGAACAGGGACCTTGTCGGCTGGAAACACCATATATTTT.

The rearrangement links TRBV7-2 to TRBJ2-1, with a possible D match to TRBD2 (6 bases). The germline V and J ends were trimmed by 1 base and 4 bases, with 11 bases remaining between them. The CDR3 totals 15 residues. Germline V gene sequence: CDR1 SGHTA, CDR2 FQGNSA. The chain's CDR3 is CASSLDGSRYNEQFF. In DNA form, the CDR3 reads TGTGCCAGCAGCTTAGACGGGAGTAGATACAATGAGCAGTTCTTC.

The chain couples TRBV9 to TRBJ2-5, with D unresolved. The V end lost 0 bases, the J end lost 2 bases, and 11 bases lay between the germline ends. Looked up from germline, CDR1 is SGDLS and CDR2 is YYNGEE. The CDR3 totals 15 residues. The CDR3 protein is CASSVGGVSQETQYF. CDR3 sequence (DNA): TGTGCCAGCAGCGTAGGAGGAGTCTCACAAGAGACCCAGTACTTC.

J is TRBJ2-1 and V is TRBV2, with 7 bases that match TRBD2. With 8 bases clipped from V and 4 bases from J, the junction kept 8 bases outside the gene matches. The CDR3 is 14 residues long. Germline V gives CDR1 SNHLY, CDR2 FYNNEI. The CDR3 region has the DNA TGTGCCAGCGTGCGGGGGAGCGGTTACAATGAGCAGTTCTTC. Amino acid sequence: CASVRGSGYNEQFF.

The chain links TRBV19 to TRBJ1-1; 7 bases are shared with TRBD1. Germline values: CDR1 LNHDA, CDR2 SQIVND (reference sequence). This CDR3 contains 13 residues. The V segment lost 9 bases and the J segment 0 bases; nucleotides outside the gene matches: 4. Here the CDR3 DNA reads TGTGCCAGCCGGGACAGCATGAACACTGAAGCTTTCTTT. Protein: CASRDSMNTEAFF.